This T cell receptor beta chain was sequenced in a study of OX40 agonist ivuxolimab in advanced cancers. At the level of the study: Ivuxolimab, an antibody acting as an agonist of OX40 (CD134), was used to treat patients. Prior therapy, whether anti-PD-1, anti-PD-L1 or anti-CTLA-4, was allowed, and less than 45% had some.

As regards this clone: As yet, its antigen is unknown.

TCRdb's table, derived via immunoSEQ multiplex PCR, lists solely in-frame clones and lacks some. The sample includes almost 90,000 clones, around nine tenths of them seen just once. Whole-study results and caveats: No determination was made of the antigen specificity of the expanded peripheral T cells.

The specimen was CD4+ or CD8+ T cells sorted from blood, collected in a trial of the OX40 agonist ivuxolimab. The clonotype comes from an adult with an advanced solid tumor such as melanoma, head and neck, liver or kidney cancer.

In nucleotides, the CDR3 is TGTGCCAGCAGGCGGGACGGCTCAACTAATGAAAAACTGTTTTTT. Translating it yields CASRRDGSTNEKLFF. V usage is TRBV6-5 and J usage is TRBJ1-4; a weak D match, TRBD1 (5 bases). The CDR3 is 15 residues long. Trimming removed 6 bases at V and 0 bases at J, with 11 bases between. CDR1 and CDR2 (germline): MNHEY, SVGAGI.